This T cell receptor beta chain came from a study of blood T cell repertoires in COVID-19. Across the whole study: Samples representing acute and convalescent COVID-19 were sourced from the United States, Italy and Spain. T cells, B-cell-depleted T cells, or PBMCs provided the cDNA or gDNA that served as material.

The CDR3 length is 14 residues. V was pared by 3 bases and J by 5 bases, with 13 bases between. CDR1 is SGHAT, CDR2 FQDESV, per germline (reference sequence). Method: immunoSEQ multiplex PCR; TCRdb's copy keeps in-frame clones and lacks some. The table has 35,000 to 40,000 clones, just under 80% seen once; the top ten hold more than 30%. The rearrangement uses TRBV11-1 and TRBJ1-1; D is perhaps TRBD1 (5 bases). Sample: peripheral blood. The TCR sequence derives from a man aged 80 or over with active or convalescent COVID-19. Written as DNA, the CDR3 is TGTGCCAGCAGCTTTCAGGCTGGGGGGACTGAAGCTTTCTTT. Protein: CASSFQAGGTEAFF.